Listed below are T cell receptor beta chains from one sample, sequenced in a study of TIL therapy for anti-PD-1-resistant metastatic lung cancer. Repertoires were generated with immunoSEQ multiplex PCR, while TCRdb's copy carries only in-frame clones and drops some. This sample has several thousand clones, with 66% found just once. Material: tumor tissue, obtained at baseline. The receptors were gathered from a person between 30 and 79 years old with non-small cell lung cancer. CDR3s include the opening cysteine and the closing phenylalanine or tryptophan. A D gene is named only where the DNA matches it firmly. Size values are once, few and many counts, or a class for expanded clones, and some rows have none.

TRBJ1-1,-,TRBV4-2,-,CASSQDAVNTEAFF,TGTGCCAGCAGCCAAGACGCTGTGAACACTGAAGCTTTCTTT
TRBJ2-5,-,TRBV20-1,-,CSAKQAGTQYF,TGCAGTGCTAAGCAGGCAGGGACCCAGTACTTC
TRBJ2-1,-,TRBV5-4,-,CASSLGVAYNEQFF,TGTGCCAGCAGCTTGGGAGTCGCATACAATGAGCAGTTCTTC
TRBJ1-1,once,TRBV15,-,CATSIRPARNTEAFF,TGTGCCACCAGCATCCGGCCCGCCAGGAACACTGAAGCTTTCTTT
TRBJ1-2,-,TRBV7-9,TRBD1,CASSDGQGGGYTF,TGTGCCAGTTCTGATGGACAGGGCGGTGGCTACACCTTC
TRBJ1-4,few,TRBV4-3,-,CASSRLASLNEKLFF,TGCGCCAGCAGCCGACTTGCTTCCTTAAATGAAAAACTGTTTTTT
TRBJ2-1,-,TRBV25-1,-,CASQGSYNEQFF,TGTGCCAGCCAGGGGTCCTACAATGAGCAGTTCTTC
TRBJ1-2,-,TRBV18,-,CASSPPSTGPYGYTF,TGTGCCAGCTCACCACCGAGTACAGGACCCTATGGCTACACCTTC
TRBJ2-3,-,TRBV3-1/TRBV3-2,-,CASGTAGAVADTQYF,TGTGCCAGCGGAACGGCGGGGGCGGTCGCAGATACGCAGTATTTT
TRBJ1-3,-,TRBV7-9,-,CASSLAAGASGNTIYF,TGTGCCAGCAGCTTAGCGGCAGGAGCCTCTGGAAACACCATATATTTT
TRBJ1-2,-,TRBV3-1/TRBV3-2,-,CASSQALRRGVGYTF,TGTGCCAGCAGCCAAGCGCTGCGTCGGGGTGTAGGCTACACCTTC
TRBJ2-1,once,TRBV27,TRBD2,CASSPLVAGAYNEQFF,TGTGCCAGCAGTCCCTTGGTAGCGGGGGCCTACAATGAGCAGTTCTTC
TRBJ2-1,-,TRBV6-6,-,CASSNPPGYNEQFF,TGTGCCAGCTCCAATCCCCCAGGTTACAATGAGCAGTTCTTC
TRBJ2-1,-,TRBV15,-,CATSRDGRGVDEQFF,TGTGCCACCAGCAGAGATGGAAGGGGTGTCGATGAGCAGTTCTTC
TRBJ2-1,-,TRBV5-8,TRBD1,CASSLEGANDEQFF,TGTGCCAGCAGCTTGGAGGGGGCAAATGATGAGCAGTTCTTC
TRBJ2-7,-,TRBV10-3,TRBD1,CAIREDRVKEQYF,TGTGCCATCAGGGAGGACAGGGTCAAGGAGCAGTACTTC
TRBJ1-5,-,TRBV2,-,CASSGGLGNQPQHF,TGTGCCAGCAGTGGGGGTTTGGGCAATCAGCCCCAGCATTTT
TRBJ1-1,-,TRBV2,TRBD1,CASHRGLGTEAFF,TGTGCCAGCCACAGGGGGCTCGGAACTGAAGCTTTCTTT
TRBJ1-2,-,TRBV2,-,CASSEDSRKGGYTF,TGTGCCAGCAGTGAGGACTCTCGCAAGGGCGGCTACACCTTC
TRBJ1-6,-,TRBV10-3,-,CAIRARGDSPLHF,TGTGCCATCAGGGCCAGGGGAGATTCACCCCTCCACTTT
TRBJ1-4,-,TRBV7-6,TRBD1,CASSLVGQGEFTTNEKLFF,TGTGCCAGCAGCTTAGTGGGACAGGGGGAGTTTACGACTAATGAAAAACTGTTTTTT
TRBJ2-1,-,TRBV5-4,TRBD2,CASSLGREGYNEQFF,TGTGCCAGCAGCTTGGGGCGGGAGGGGTACAATGAGCAGTTCTTC
TRBJ2-3,-,TRBV7-9,TRBD1,CASSTGGSGTDTQYF,TGTGCCAGCAGTACAGGGGGATCGGGCACAGATACGCAGTATTTT
TRBJ2-3,-,TRBV4-1,-,CASSQDFADGHTDTQYF,TGCGCCAGCAGCCAAGATTTCGCGGACGGTCACACAGATACGCAGTATTTT
TRBJ1-2,-,TRBV12-3/TRBV12-4,-,CASSLEGYGYTF,TGTGCCAGCAGTTTGGAAGGATATGGCTACACCTTC
TRBJ1-1,-,TRBV6-5,-,CASSYHSKGGSEAFF,TGTGCCAGCAGTTACCATTCGAAGGGTGGCTCTGAAGCTTTCTTT
TRBJ1-1,-,TRBV7-2,-,CASSADSEAFF,TGTGCCAGCAGCGCCGACTCTGAAGCTTTCTTT
TRBJ1-2,-,TRBV9,TRBD1,CASSAGQGATYGYTF,TGTGCCAGCAGCGCCGGACAGGGGGCGACCTATGGCTACACCTTC
TRBJ1-4,-,TRBV5-6,-,CASTKDRDKSLLGNEKLFF,TGTGCCAGCACCAAGGACCGGGACAAGTCTTTACTTGGTAATGAAAAACTGTTTTTT
TRBJ1-2,-,TRBV6-1,-,CASSEDGGSNYGYTF,TGTGCCAGCAGTGAAGATGGGGGGTCTAACTATGGCTACACCTTC
TRBJ2-3,-,TRBV12-3/TRBV12-4,-,CASSLGVGDTQYF,TGTGCCAGCAGTTTAGGAGTTGGGGATACGCAGTATTTT
TRBJ2-7,few,TRBV11-1,-,CASSLYGAEQYEQYF,TGTGCCAGCAGCTTATATGGAGCGGAGCAATACGAGCAGTACTTC
TRBJ1-3,-,TRBV5-1,-,CASSLAGPSGNTIYF,TGCGCCAGCAGCTTGGCCGGGCCCTCTGGAAACACCATATATTTT
TRBJ2-1,few,TRBV7-8,TRBD1,CASSSGTGGYNEQFF,TGTGCCAGCAGCTCCGGGACAGGGGGTTACAATGAGCAGTTCTTC
TRBJ2-7,-,TRBV5-5,-,CASSRLGRGDEQYF,TGTGCCAGCAGCCGTCTGGGCAGGGGCGACGAGCAGTACTTC
TRBJ2-3,-,TRBV27,TRBD2,CASSLSRPGGRANTDTQYF,TGTGCCAGCAGTTTATCCAGGCCAGGCGGGAGGGCTAACACAGATACGCAGTATTTT
TRBJ1-2,-,TRBV5-1,-,CASSSRGSTNYGYTF,TGCGCCAGCAGCTCCCGGGGTTCAACTAACTATGGCTACACCTTC
TRBJ2-5,-,TRBV3-1/TRBV3-2,-,CASSQDMELETQYF,TGTGCCAGCAGCCAAGATATGGAGTTGGAGACCCAGTACTTC
TRBJ2-3,-,TRBV5-4,TRBD2,CAGGTSGTDTQYF,TGTGCCGGGGGGACTAGCGGGACAGATACGCAGTATTTT
TRBJ2-3,-,TRBV6-2/TRBV6-3,TRBD1,CASSPWTGGLTDTQYF,TGTGCCAGCAGTCCCTGGACAGGGGGCCTCACAGATACGCAGTATTTT
TRBJ2-2,-,TRBV21-1,-,CASSKVLWSTGELFF,TGTGCCAGCAGCAAAGTACTTTGGAGTACCGGGGAGCTGTTTTTT
TRBJ1-4,-,TRBV18,TRBD1,CASSPEGAANEKLFF,TGTGCCAGCTCACCTGAGGGGGCTGCTAATGAAAAACTGTTTTTT
TRBJ2-5,-,TRBV5-5,TRBD1,CASSLGQGSLKTQYF,TGTGCCAGCAGCTTGGGACAGGGGAGTTTGAAGACCCAGTACTTC
TRBJ1-4,-,TRBV19,-,CASRPGHRTGNEKLFF,TGTGCCAGTAGGCCGGGGCACCGTACGGGTAATGAAAAACTGTTTTTT
TRBJ2-2,-,TRBV4-1,TRBD1,CASSPGTGNPLRTGELFF,TGCGCCAGCAGCCCCGGGACAGGGAACCCCCTAAGGACCGGGGAGCTGTTTTTT
TRBJ1-2,-,TRBV7-2,TRBD1,CASSLRQRQGLGYGYTF,TGTGCCAGCAGCTTAAGACAAAGACAGGGTTTAGGGTATGGCTACACCTTC
TRBJ2-5,once,TRBV5-1,-,CASSPPGQETQYF,TGCGCCAGCAGCCCGCCGGGACAAGAGACCCAGTACTTC
TRBJ2-3,-,TRBV4-2,-,CASSQGVGLGGTDTQYF,TGTGCCAGCAGCCAGGGTGTGGGGCTTGGGGGCACAGATACGCAGTATTTT
TRBJ1-6,-,TRBV27,-,CASNTGWNSPLHF,TGTGCCAGCAACACAGGGTGGAATTCACCCCTCCACTTT
TRBJ2-3,-,TRBV11-3,TRBD2,CASSLGGGRTDTQYF,TGTGCCAGCAGCTTAGGTGGCGGGAGGACAGATACGCAGTATTTT
TRBJ2-1,few,TRBV15,TRBD1,CATSTGQGKENEQFF,TGTGCCACCAGCACGGGACAGGGAAAGGAAAATGAGCAGTTCTTC
TRBJ2-7,-,TRBV30,-,CAWRWGGGSYEQYF,TGTGCCTGGAGATGGGGAGGGGGGTCCTACGAGCAGTACTTC
TRBJ2-3,-,TRBV5-4,TRBD2,CASSSGLAGSTDTQYF,TGTGCCAGCAGCTCTGGACTAGCGGGGAGCACAGATACGCAGTATTTT
TRBJ2-2,-,TRBV7-9,-,CASREGINTGELFF,TGTGCCAGCAGGGAGGGAATTAACACCGGGGAGCTGTTTTTT